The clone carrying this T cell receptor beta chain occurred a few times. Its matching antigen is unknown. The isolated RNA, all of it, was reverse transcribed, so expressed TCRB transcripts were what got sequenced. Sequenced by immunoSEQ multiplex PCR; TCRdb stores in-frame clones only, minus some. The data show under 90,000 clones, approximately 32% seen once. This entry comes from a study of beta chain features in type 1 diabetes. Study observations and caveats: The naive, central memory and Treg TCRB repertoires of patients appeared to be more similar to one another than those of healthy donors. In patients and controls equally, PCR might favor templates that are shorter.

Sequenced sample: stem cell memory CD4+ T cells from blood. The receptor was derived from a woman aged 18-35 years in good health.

CDR3 sequence reads: CASSRLQGTNYGYTF. The CDR3 bases are TGCGCCAGCAGCCGACTACAGGGAACTAACTATGGCTACACCTTC. V usage is TRBV4-3 and J usage is TRBJ1-2; perhaps TRBD1 as D (6 bases). Trimming shortened V by 4 bases and J by 0 bases, and 12 bases separated the two germline ends. The germline V gene encodes CDR1 LGHNA and CDR2 YSLEER. The CDR3 extends over 15 amino acids.